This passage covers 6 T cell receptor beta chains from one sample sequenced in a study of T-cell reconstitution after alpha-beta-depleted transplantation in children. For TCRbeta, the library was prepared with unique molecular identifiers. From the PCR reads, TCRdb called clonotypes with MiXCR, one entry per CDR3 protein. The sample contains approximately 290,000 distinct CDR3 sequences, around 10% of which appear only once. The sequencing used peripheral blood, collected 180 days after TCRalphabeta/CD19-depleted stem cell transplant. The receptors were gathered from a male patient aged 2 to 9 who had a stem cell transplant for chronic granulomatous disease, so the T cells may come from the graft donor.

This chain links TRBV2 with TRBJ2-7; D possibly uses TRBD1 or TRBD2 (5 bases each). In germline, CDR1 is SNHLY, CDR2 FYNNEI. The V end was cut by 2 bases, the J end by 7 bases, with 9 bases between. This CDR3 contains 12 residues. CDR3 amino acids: CASSELWGEQYF. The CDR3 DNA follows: TGTGCCAGCAGTGAACTGTGGGGGGAGCAGTACTTC.

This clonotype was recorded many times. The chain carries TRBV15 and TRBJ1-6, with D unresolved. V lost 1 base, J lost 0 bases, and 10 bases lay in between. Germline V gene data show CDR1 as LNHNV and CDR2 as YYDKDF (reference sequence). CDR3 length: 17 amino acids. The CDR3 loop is CATSRVFASSYNSPLHF. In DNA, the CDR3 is TGTGCCACCAGCAGAGTTTTTGCGAGCTCCTATAATTCACCCCTCCACTTT.

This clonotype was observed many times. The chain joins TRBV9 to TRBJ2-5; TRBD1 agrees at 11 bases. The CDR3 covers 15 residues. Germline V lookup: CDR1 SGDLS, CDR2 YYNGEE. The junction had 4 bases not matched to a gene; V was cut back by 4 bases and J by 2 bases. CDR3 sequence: CASSTGDRGQETQYF. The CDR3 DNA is TGTGCCAGCAGCACCGGGGACAGGGGGCAAGAGACCCAGTACTTC. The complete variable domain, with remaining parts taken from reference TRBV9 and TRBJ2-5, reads DSGVTQTPKHLITATGQRVTLRCSPRSGDLSVYWYQQSLDQGLQFLIQYYNGEERAKGNILERFSAQQFPDLHSELNLSSLELGDSALYFCASSTGDRGQETQYFGPGTRLLVL.

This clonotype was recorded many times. For the CDR3, the DNA is TGCAGTGCTAAGGGCGGGAGTGCCACAGATACGCAGTATTTT. It codes for CSAKGGSATDTQYF. This chain uses TRBV20-1 with TRBJ2-3; TRBD2 agrees at 7 bases. The CDR3 is 14 amino acids. With 4 bases clipped from V and 2 bases from J, the junction kept 6 bases outside the gene matches. Per germline, CDR1 DFQATT and CDR2 SNEGSKA (reference sequence).

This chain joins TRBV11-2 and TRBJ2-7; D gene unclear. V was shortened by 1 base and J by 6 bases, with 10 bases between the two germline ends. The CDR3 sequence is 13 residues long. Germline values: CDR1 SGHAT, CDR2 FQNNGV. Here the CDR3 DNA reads TGTGCCAGCAGCTTAGTGGGCACTTCCGAGCAGTACTTC. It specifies CASSLVGTSEQYF.

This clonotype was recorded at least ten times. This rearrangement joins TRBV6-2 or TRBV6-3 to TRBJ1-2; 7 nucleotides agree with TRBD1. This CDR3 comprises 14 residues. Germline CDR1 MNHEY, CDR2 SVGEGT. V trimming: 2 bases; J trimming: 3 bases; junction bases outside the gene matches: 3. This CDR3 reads CASSYHGQDYGYTF. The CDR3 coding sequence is TGTGCCAGCAGTTACCACGGACAGGACTATGGCTACACCTTC.